Each of the 31 T cell receptor beta chains below was sequenced from the same sample in a study of T cells in Graves' hyperthyroidism and ophthalmopathy. The source material, RNA transcripts, was used to amplify TCR beta CDR3 regions. The HTBI set primed first-round TCR CDR3 RT-PCR. TCRdb re-derived calls from the multiplex PCR reads in MiXCR, one entry per CDR3 protein. This repertoire shows 350,000 to 400,000 distinct CDR3 sequences, around 14% found once; its top ten account for approximately 32%. Sequenced: blood. The receptors were gathered from a woman in her 30s with Graves' hyperthyroidism.

In its sample, this clonotype was seen many times. The chain joins TRBV28 to TRBJ2-5; TRBD2 is a possible D gene (5 bases). Trimming stripped 7 bases from V and 5 bases from J, with 11 bases between. The CDR3 consists of 12 residues. Germline values: CDR1 MDHEN, CDR2 SYDVKM. The CDR3: CASTGSEETQYF. The CDR3 DNA reads as TGTGCCAGCACGGGGTCGGAGGAGACCCAGTACTTC.

Many counts were recorded for this clonotype. CDR3 bases: TGTGCCAGCAGTGGGACAACTAACTATGGCTACACCTTC. Protein product: CASSGTTNYGYTF. The chain combines TRBV28 with TRBJ1-2; D perhaps matches TRBD1 (6 bases). V lost 5 bases, J lost 0 bases, and 7 bases lay in between. Germline V gene sequence: CDR1 MDHEN, CDR2 SYDVKM. The CDR3 is 13 amino acids.

This clonotype has at least ten counts. This chain uses TRBV30 with TRBJ1-1; the D is unclear. The CDR3 length is 15 residues. The germline V and J ends were trimmed by 2 bases and 2 bases, with 15 bases remaining between them. Germline V gene lookup returns CDR1 GTSNPN and CDR2 SVGIG (reference sequence). The CDR3 DNA reads TGTGCCTGGAGTCCGTTACGGGCTACCAACACTGAAGCTTTCTTT. Amino acid sequence: CAWSPLRATNTEAFF. Complete variable domain (other parts from reference TRBV30 and TRBJ1-1): SQTIHQWPATLVQPVGSPLSLECTVEGTSNPNLYWYRQAAGRGLQLLFYSVGIGQISSEVPQNLSASRPQDRQFILSSKKLLLSDSGFYLCAWSPLRATNTEAFFGQGTRLTVV.

This clonotype was picked up many times. This sequence joins TRBV28 and TRBJ2-7; perhaps TRBD1 as D (6 bases). Germline CDR1 is MDHEN and CDR2 is SYDVKM. Trimming pared 3 bases from V and 2 bases from J, leaving 14 bases between. The CDR3 spans 15 residues. The CDR3 coding sequence is TGTGCCAGCAGTTTTTCGGCAGGGGACACCTACGAGCAGTACTTC. Its protein is CASSFSAGDTYEQYF.

This clonotype occurred a few times. Written as DNA, the CDR3 is TGCGCCAGCAGCTTGTACGGGGTGCACTATGGCTACACCTTC. Translation: CASSLYGVHYGYTF. The chain recombines TRBV5-1 with TRBJ1-2; D not certain. The CDR3 consists of 14 residues. CDR1 is SGHRS and CDR2 is YFSETQ in the germline V gene. Trimming shortened V by 1 base and J by 3 bases, and 10 bases separated the two germline ends.

This clonotype was counted many times. The rearrangement links TRBV7-2 to TRBJ2-2; the match to TRBD1 covers 10 bases. Trimming at V came to 3 bases and at J to 0 bases, leaving 7 bases not matched to a gene. The germline V gene encodes CDR1 SGHTA and CDR2 FQGNSA. This CDR3 has 18 amino acids. CDR3 coding DNA: TGTGCCAGCAGCTTCAAGACAGGGGGCGACGCGAACACCGGGGAGCTGTTTTTT. Amino acid sequence: CASSFKTGGDANTGELFF.

This clonotype was counted at least ten times. The chain recombines TRBV20-1 with TRBJ2-1; the D gene is possibly TRBD2 (6 bases). Germline-derived CDR1 and CDR2 are DFQATT and SNEGSKA (reference sequence). Trimming shortened V by 5 bases and J by 0 bases, and 17 bases separated the two germline ends. This CDR3 has 16 amino acids. The CDR3 sequence is CSAHRGGTASYNEQFF. CDR3 sequence (DNA): TGCAGTGCTCACCGTGGGGGGACCGCCTCCTACAATGAGCAGTTCTTC.

This clonotype was recorded only once. This chain connects TRBV7-2 to TRBJ2-7, with D possibly being TRBD2 (5 bases). This CDR3 is 15 amino acids long. Looked up from germline, CDR1 is SGHTA and CDR2 is FQGNSA. Trimming pared 2 bases from V and 3 bases from J, leaving 14 bases between. This chain's CDR3 is CASSLTSGMYYEQYF. The CDR3 DNA sequence: TGTGCCAGCAGCTTAACTTCGGGGATGTACTACGAGCAGTACTTC.

J is TRBJ1-2 and V is TRBV18; D unclear. This CDR3 is 15 amino acids long. Germline loops: CDR1 KGHSH, CDR2 LQKENI. The V and J ends lost 3 bases and 6 bases respectively, with 17 bases between them. This CDR3 reads CASSPSLTARDGYTF. CDR3 DNA: TGTGCCAGCTCACCCTCCTTGACGGCGAGAGATGGCTACACCTTC.

This clonotype came up once. This chain uses TRBV11-1 with TRBJ2-5; weak D call: TRBD2 (5 bases). The CDR3 extends over 14 amino acids. CDR1 and CDR2 from the germline V gene are SGHAT and FQDESV (reference sequence). Trimming cost V 5 bases and J 3 bases, with 13 bases left between them. This chain's CDR3 is CASSPGNRKETQYF. Written as DNA, the CDR3 is TGTGCCAGCAGCCCCGGGAATCGAAAAGAGACCCAGTACTTC.

This clonotype was counted many times. The genes are TRBV18 and TRBJ2-7; the match to TRBD2 covers 9 bases. Germline V gene lookup returns CDR1 KGHSH and CDR2 LQKENI. With V trimmed by 1 base and J by 3 bases, 4 bases remained unmatched. The CDR3 contains 15 residues. The CDR3 DNA follows: TGTGCCAGCTCACCACTATCTAGCGGGAACTACGAGCAGTACTTC. It encodes CASSPLSSGNYEQYF.

In this sample, this clonotype turned up many times. This chain joins TRBV6-8 and TRBJ1-1; the D is unclear. The V gene lost 0 bases and the J gene lost 8 bases, with 13 bases spanning the gap. This CDR3 is 14 amino acids long. The V gene's germline CDR1 is MNHGY and CDR2 SAAAGT. In DNA, the CDR3 is TGTGCCAGCAGTTACTCGACTTCGCGGTGCGAAGCTTTCTTT. Residues: CASSYSTSRCEAFF.

In this sample, this clonotype turned up many times. The chain combines TRBV5-1 with TRBJ2-7, with TRBD2 matching over 10 bases. CDR3 length: 14 amino acids. V gave up 2 bases and J gave up 5 bases; unmatched junction bases: 4. Germline V CDR1 and CDR2: SGHRS, YFSETQ. The CDR3 here is CASSLAGGIDEQYF. The CDR3 nucleotides read TGCGCCAGCAGCTTAGCGGGAGGGATCGACGAGCAGTACTTC.

The chain has TRBV4-1 and TRBJ1-5; D is unclear. The germline V gene encodes CDR1 MGHRA and CDR2 YSYEKL. Trimming left V 1 base short and J 1 base short, with 8 bases between. CDR3 length: 15 residues. The DNA for the CDR3 is TGCGCCAGCAGCCAAGGGCTGGGCAGCAATCAGCCCCAGCATTTT. This codes for CASSQGLGSNQPQHF.

This clonotype was observed a few times. This chain uses TRBV5-1 with TRBJ2-7, with D possibly called TRBD1 or TRBD2 (5 bases each). This CDR3 spans 15 amino acids. V was clipped by 1 base and J by 1 base, with 12 bases between them. Germline CDR1 and CDR2: SGHRS and YFSETQ. In nucleotides, the CDR3 is TGCGCCAGCAGCTTGCGAGGGACCCTATCCTACGAGCAGTACTTC. It specifies CASSLRGTLSYEQYF.

This clonotype appeared a few times. CDR3 residues: CASSQDPSGTQYF. CDR3 bases: TGTGCCAGCAGCCAGGACCCTTCGGGGACCCAGTACTTC. The chain couples TRBV14 to TRBJ2-5; D uncertain. CDR1 is SGHDN and CDR2 is FVKESK in the germline V gene. The ends were cut back, 3 bases at V and 7 bases at J, with 12 bases in the middle. This CDR3 has 13 amino acids.

In its sample, this clonotype was seen many times. The chain links TRBV20-1 to TRBJ1-1, with D unclear. The V end lost 6 bases, the J end lost 11 bases, and 22 bases lay between the germline ends. The germline CDR1 and CDR2 sequences are DFQATT and SNEGSKA (reference sequence). The CDR3 contains 13 residues. This CDR3 is CSANPPPAAEAFF. CDR3 sequence (DNA): TGCAGTGCAAACCCCCCTCCCGCGGCGGAGGCTTTCTTT.

Many counts were recorded for this clonotype. The CDR3 sequence is CASSWDRSYEQYF. DNA of the CDR3: TGTGCCAGCAGCTGGGACAGAAGCTACGAGCAGTACTTC. This chain connects TRBV5-5 to TRBJ2-7; 7 bases match TRBD1. The trim removed 3 bases at V and 3 bases at J, leaving 3 bases unmatched. Germline values: CDR1 SGHKS, CDR2 YYEKEE (reference sequence). The CDR3 sequence is 13 residues long.

This clonotype was observed many times. The V and J genes are TRBV20-1 and TRBJ2-1; D is unclear. The CDR3 totals 16 residues. CDR1 and CDR2 from the germline V gene are DFQATT and SNEGSKA (reference sequence). Deletions cut 2 bases from V and 4 bases from J, with 18 bases between. This CDR3 is CSARQLIDWAYNEQFF. CDR3 DNA sequence: TGCAGTGCTAGACAGTTGATTGACTGGGCGTACAATGAGCAGTTCTTC.

V gene TRBV6-2 or TRBV6-3 combines with J gene TRBJ2-1; perhaps TRBD2 as D (5 bases). The CDR3 totals 15 residues. Germline V gene sequence: CDR1 MNHEY, CDR2 SVGEGT. V lost 0 bases and J 7 bases, leaving 13 bases between the germline ends. Written as DNA, the CDR3 is TGTGCCAGCAGTTACTCCGCCACGACGGGGAATGAGCAGTTCTTC. Translated: CASSYSATTGNEQFF.

This clonotype was counted ten times or more. The chain has TRBV5-1 and TRBJ2-4, with 9 bases aligning to TRBD2. This CDR3 has 17 amino acids. Germline V CDR1 and CDR2: SGHRS, YFSETQ. V was clipped by 4 bases and J by 3 bases; unmatched bases: 11. The CDR3 coding sequence is TGCGCCAGCAGCCCGGGCCTAGCGGGAACGGGCAAAAACATTCAGTACTTC. Amino acid sequence: CASSPGLAGTGKNIQYF.

This clonotype appeared many times. This chain uses TRBV28 with TRBJ2-5, with no clear D. This CDR3 has 15 residues. CDR1 MDHEN and CDR2 SYDVKM come from the germline V gene. Trimming took 4 bases from V and 2 from J, leaving 14 bases between them. The CDR3 reads CASSSRTEYQETQYF. As DNA, the CDR3 is TGTGCCAGCAGTTCCCGGACCGAGTATCAAGAGACCCAGTACTTC.

This clonotype was detected ten times or more. The V gene is TRBV7-8, the J gene TRBJ1-1; no clear D gene. V was clipped by 5 bases and J by 3 bases, with 10 bases between them. CDR1 SGHVS and CDR2 FQNEAQ come from the germline V gene. The CDR3 is made up of 13 amino acids. The CDR3 sequence is CASSPGSYTEAFF. The CDR3 DNA reads as TGTGCCAGCAGCCCTGGAAGCTACACTGAAGCTTTCTTT.

This clonotype was recorded a few times. The chain uses TRBV24-1 and TRBJ2-1; unclear D gene. V gave up 5 bases and J gave up 0 bases, with 4 bases separating them. Germline CDR1 KGHDR, CDR2 SFDVKD. CDR3 length: 13 amino acids. The CDR3: CATSGDSYNEQFF. Here the CDR3 DNA reads TGTGCCACCAGTGGTGACTCCTACAATGAGCAGTTCTTC.

This clonotype showed up just a few times. V and J are TRBV7-8 and TRBJ2-5; TRBD2 aligns across 12 bases. The germline V gene has CDR1 SGHVS and CDR2 FQNEAQ. The CDR3 spans 16 residues. V was clipped by 5 bases and J by 5 bases; unmatched bases: 9. The DNA for the CDR3 is TGTGCCAGCAGCCAAAGGACTAGCGGGACGGGGGAGACCCAGTACTTC. Residues: CASSQRTSGTGETQYF. Based on the CDR3 plus reference TRBV7-8 and TRBJ2-5, the full variable domain is GAGVSQSPRYKVAKRGQDVALRCDPISGHVSLFWYQQALGQGPEFLTYFQNEAQLDKSGLPSDRFFAERPEGSVSTLKIQRTQQEDSAVYLCASSQRTSGTGETQYFGPGTRLLVL.

This clonotype was detected many times. This chain connects TRBV6-1 to TRBJ2-1; 10 positions match TRBD1. The CDR3 runs 13 residues. CDR1 and CDR2 from the germline V gene are MNHNS and SASEGT. The CDR3 spells CASWDRGNNEQFF. CDR3 DNA sequence: TGTGCTTCGTGGGACAGGGGAAACAATGAGCAGTTCTTC.

This clonotype was found many times. The J gene is TRBJ1-1, the V gene TRBV5-1; D unclear. This CDR3 spans 11 amino acids. Germline CDR1 and CDR2: SGHRS and YFSETQ. With 7 bases removed from V and 5 bases from J, the gap between germline ends came to 9 bases. CDR3 amino acids: CASRDYTEAFF. The DNA for the CDR3 is TGCGCCAGCCGGGATTATACTGAAGCTTTCTTT.

This clonotype was detected many times. The chain couples TRBV12-3 or TRBV12-4 to TRBJ2-3, with 8 bases aligning to TRBD1. The CDR3 runs 17 residues. The V gene end was trimmed by 6 bases and the J gene end by 2 bases; junction bases not matched to a gene: 13. The CDR3 protein is CASSPGRGQGPTDTQYF. In DNA form, the CDR3 reads TGTGCCAGCAGCCCCGGCAGAGGACAGGGTCCCACAGATACGCAGTATTTT.

The rearrangement joins TRBV19 to TRBJ2-7; TRBD2 matches 14 bases. The CDR3 covers 13 residues. Germline V lookup: CDR1 LNHDA, CDR2 SQIVND (reference sequence). V gave up 9 bases and J gave up 4 bases; unmatched junction bases: 2. The CDR3 loop reads CASGTSGGYEQYF. The CDR3 coding sequence is TGTGCCAGCGGGACTAGCGGGGGATACGAGCAGTACTTC.

The chain employs TRBV20-1 and TRBJ2-6, with D possibly called TRBD1 or TRBD2 (6 bases each). The germline V gene has CDR1 DFQATT and CDR2 SNEGSKA (reference sequence). Between the trimmed V and J ends, which lost 3 bases and 3 bases, there was a span of 12 bases. The CDR3 runs 15 residues. CDR3 DNA: TGCAGTGCTAGGGAGGGGGACCTTGGGGCCAACGTCCTGACTTTC. It yields the protein CSAREGDLGANVLTF.

This clonotype was seen more than once but under ten times. The J gene is TRBJ1-2, the V gene TRBV28, with D unclear. V gave up 5 bases and J gave up 7 bases, with 11 bases separating them. Germline V gene sequence: CDR1 MDHEN, CDR2 SYDVKM. The CDR3 runs 12 residues. DNA of the CDR3: TGTGCCAGCAGTAAGGCCGACCGTGGCTACACCTTC. Protein product: CASSKADRGYTF.